This T cell receptor (beta chain) is drawn from a study of control samples from healthy donors and cancer patients. Sequenced by immunoSEQ multiplex PCR; TCRdb stores in-frame clones only, minus some. The data contain over 150,000 clones, more than 85% of them seen just once; the ten biggest clones take up around 2%. This CDR3 region has 12 residues. Germline values: CDR1 LNHDA, CDR2 SQIVND (reference sequence). Trimming stripped 3 bases from V and 10 bases from J, with 10 bases between. This rearrangement joins TRBV19 to TRBJ2-1, with a weak D call TRBD2 (6 bases). This TCR was recovered from a woman between 40 and 55 years old in good health. Source material: blood. Here the CDR3 reads CASSIKGREQFF. The CDR3 DNA follows: TGTGCCAGTAGTATTAAGGGGAGGGAGCAGTTCTTC. Based on the CDR3 plus reference TRBV19 and TRBJ2-1, the full variable domain is DGGITQSPKYLFRKEGQNVTLSCEQNLNHDAMYWYRQDPGQGLRLIYYSQIVNDFQKGDIAEGYSVSREKKESFPLTVTSAQKNPTAFYLCASSIKGREQFFGPGTRLTVL.